Sequencing of this TCR beta chain was carried out in a study of T-cell reconstitution after alpha-beta-depleted transplantation in children. Study conclusions and caveats: Newly produced T cells mostly accounted for T-cell counts and diversity one year post-transplant. In patients about two months after transplant, alpha-beta T cells reportedly arose from several hundred expanded graft clones. Recipient T cells and thymic progenitors that survived were the source of the high TCRbeta diversity seen at day 60 in some patients.

This CDR3 region has 13 residues. Germline V gene lookup returns CDR1 SQVTM and CDR2 ANQGSEA. V was shortened by 4 bases and J by 10 bases, with 17 bases between the two germline ends. As it was prepared, the TCRbeta library received unique molecular identifiers. Via MiXCR, TCRdb re-called the PCR reads, giving one row per CDR3 protein. Of 750,000 to 950,000 distinct CDR3 sequences listed, 16% are singletons. As regards this clonotype: Its matching antigen is unknown.

The sequences come from PBMCs, mostly from graft donor cells, collected 360 days after TCRalphabeta/CD19-depleted stem cell transplant. The chain is built from TRBV29-1 and TRBJ2-4; D is uncertain. The sequence derives from a male patient between 5 and 17 years old who had a stem cell transplant for acute lymphoblastic leukemia, so the T cells may come from the graft donor. CDR3 nucleotides: TGCAGCGTTGGGGCAGGACCACATTCGATTCAGTACTTC. Translation: CSVGAGPHSIQYF.